The 18 T cell receptor beta chains below come from one sample, sequenced in a study of blood T cell repertoires in COVID-19. The data were produced by immunoSEQ multiplex PCR, yet TCRdb's version contains in-frame clones alone and is incomplete. The sample has 220,000 or so clones; roughly 84% are singletons. The sequenced material came from peripheral blood. Receptors were obtained from a woman between 55 and 75 years old who had recovered from COVID-19.

The genes are TRBV4-3 and TRBJ1-2; 8 positions match TRBD1. CDR3 length: 17 amino acids. The germline V gene has CDR1 LGHNA and CDR2 YSLEER. After removal of 0 bases from V and 2 bases from J, the junction contained 8 bases not matched to a gene. The CDR3 DNA sequence: TGCGCCAGCAGCCAAGATCTCGCCCGGACAGGGAACTATGGCTACACCTTC. Translating it yields CASSQDLARTGNYGYTF.

CDR3 DNA sequence: TGTGCCGGCTGGGGGGGGCCTAACTATGGCTACACCTTC. It yields the protein CAGWGGPNYGYTF. The chain uses TRBV30 and TRBJ1-2; the D gene is possibly TRBD1 (6 bases). Trimming pared 8 bases from V and 0 bases from J, leaving 13 bases between. CDR3 length: 13 amino acids. CDR1 is GTSNPN and CDR2 is SVGIG in the germline V gene (reference sequence). The entire variable domain, with the rest obtained from reference TRBV30 and TRBJ1-2, is as follows: SQTIHQWPATLVQPVGSPLSLECTVEGTSNPNLYWYRQAAGRGLQLLFYSVGIGQISSEVPQNLSASRPQDRQFILSSKKLLLSDSGFYLCAGWGGPNYGYTFGSGTRLTVV.

The rearrangement links TRBV5-1 to TRBJ1-1, with 9 bases lining up with TRBD1. Germline CDR1 SGHRS, CDR2 YFSETQ. The CDR3 is 14 amino acids. The trim removed 1 base at V and 7 bases at J, leaving 5 bases unmatched. CDR3 region: CASSLLQGASEAFF. The CDR3 DNA follows: TGCGCCAGCAGCTTGTTACAGGGGGCTAGTGAAGCTTTCTTT.

The CDR3 coding sequence is TGCGCCAGCAGCAAGGGGCAGGGCGGCGAGCAGTACTTC. Its protein is CASSKGQGGEQYF. The J gene is TRBJ2-7, the V gene TRBV5-1, with a possible D match to TRBD1 (5 bases). Trimming stripped 4 bases from V and 6 bases from J, with 14 bases between. This CDR3 is built from 13 residues. From germline, CDR1 is SGHRS and CDR2 YFSETQ.

This clone was counted once. This sequence joins TRBV3-1 (or the pseudogene TRBV3-2) and TRBJ2-1; TRBD1 aligns across 7 bases. V trimming: 0 bases; J trimming: 0 bases; junction bases outside the gene matches: 5. Germline CDR1 LGHDT, CDR2 YNNKEL (reference sequence). The CDR3 runs 17 residues. The CDR3 DNA follows: TGTGCCAGCAGCCAAGAAGCGACAGGGCCCTCCTACAATGAGCAGTTCTTC. The encoded protein is CASSQEATGPSYNEQFF.

The chain is built from TRBV9 and TRBJ2-2; 7 bases fit TRBD2. CDR1 and CDR2 from the germline V gene are SGDLS and YYNGEE. With 0 bases clipped from V and 5 bases from J, the junction kept 7 bases outside the gene matches. The CDR3 covers 16 residues. The CDR3: CASSVAPQAGTGELFF. The CDR3 DNA reads as TGTGCCAGCAGCGTAGCCCCCCAAGCGGGGACCGGGGAGCTGTTTTTT.

This clone was picked up a small number of times. The chain employs TRBV27 and TRBJ2-6; 9 nucleotides agree with TRBD1. Trimming cost V 0 bases and J 0 bases; bases outside gene matches: 3. CDR1 is MNHEY and CDR2 is SMNVEV in the germline V gene (reference sequence). CDR3 size: 18 residues. This CDR3 is CASSLSPGQGSGANVLTF. The CDR3 DNA reads as TGTGCCAGCAGTTTATCTCCGGGACAGGGCTCTGGGGCCAACGTCCTGACTTTC.

The gene calls are TRBV19 and TRBJ2-7; tentative D call: TRBD1 (5 bases). The CDR3 consists of 13 residues. Germline assignment: CDR1 LNHDA and CDR2 SQIVND (reference sequence). V gave up 3 bases and J gave up 2 bases, with 8 bases separating them. The CDR3: CASSMGLTYEQYF. The CDR3, as DNA: TGTGCCAGTAGTATGGGGCTTACCTACGAGCAGTACTTC. Full variable domain (rest looked up from reference TRBV19 and TRBJ2-7): DGGITQSPKYLFRKEGQNVTLSCEQNLNHDAMYWYRQDPGQGLRLIYYSQIVNDFQKGDIAEGYSVSREKKESFPLTVTSAQKNPTAFYLCASSMGLTYEQYFGPGTRLTVT.

This chain uses TRBV19 with TRBJ1-5; D is perhaps TRBD1 (5 bases). CDR1 is LNHDA and CDR2 is SQIVND in the germline V gene (reference sequence). The CDR3 is made up of 17 amino acids. Trimming cost V 3 bases and J 0 bases, with 15 bases left between them. CDR3 protein: CASSISVADTSNQPQHF. In nucleotides, the CDR3 is TGTGCCAGTAGTATCTCCGTCGCGGACACTAGCAATCAGCCCCAGCATTTT.

The chain combines TRBV13 with TRBJ1-5; 10 bases fit TRBD1. The V segment lost 4 bases and the J segment 6 bases; nucleotides outside the gene matches: 6. Germline V CDR1 and CDR2: PRHDT, FYEKMQ (reference sequence). The CDR3 length is 15 residues. CDR3 loop: CASSWGQGFAQPQHF. In nucleotides, the CDR3 is TGTGCCAGCAGCTGGGGACAGGGGTTCGCTCAGCCCCAGCATTTT.

The chain has TRBV4-2 and TRBJ2-1; TRBD2 matches at 7 bases. The V gene's germline CDR1 is LGHNA and CDR2 YNFKEQ. After removal of 4 bases from V and 5 bases from J, the junction contained 11 bases not matched to a gene. The CDR3 covers 16 residues. The CDR3 nucleotides read TGTGCCAGCAGCCGCGCTCTAACGGGGGGAAACAATGAGCAGTTCTTC. Translation gives CASSRALTGGNNEQFF.

V is TRBV7-8 and J is TRBJ1-4, with a weak D call TRBD1 (5 bases). CDR3 length: 14 amino acids. V shed 5 bases and J shed 5 bases, with 12 bases lying between them. Germline V gene lookup returns CDR1 SGHVS and CDR2 FQNEAQ. The CDR3 DNA sequence: TGTGCCAGCAGCCAACCAGACAGAAATGAAAAACTGTTTTTT. This encodes CASSQPDRNEKLFF.

The rearrangement joins TRBV10-2 to TRBJ2-7; 7 positions agree with TRBD2. There are 14 residues in the CDR3. Germline assignment: CDR1 WSHSY and CDR2 SAAADI. V was pared by 4 bases and J by 7 bases, with 10 bases of the junction left unmatched. CDR3 DNA sequence: TGCGCCAGCAGTGGCGGGGGAGCTCGGGTTGAGCAGTACTTC. It codes for CASSGGGARVEQYF.

The V call is TRBV19, the J call TRBJ2-3; D remains unclear. This CDR3 has 14 amino acids. CDR1 is LNHDA, CDR2 SQIVND, per germline (reference sequence). Trimming removed 0 bases at V and 0 bases at J, with 4 bases between. For the CDR3, the DNA is TGTGCCAGTAGTATAGAGTCTAGCACAGATACGCAGTATTTT. This codes for CASSIESSTDTQYF.

The chain couples TRBV5-4 to TRBJ2-7; TRBD1 agrees at 7 bases. CDR1 SGHNT and CDR2 YYREEE come from the germline V gene (reference sequence). This CDR3 contains 14 residues. The ends lost 1 base at V and 7 bases at J; junction bases unmatched: 8. CDR3 amino acids: CASSLKGGGEEQYF. In DNA, the CDR3 is TGTGCCAGCAGCTTGAAAGGGGGCGGAGAGGAGCAGTACTTC.

This clone was detected only once. J is TRBJ1-1 and V is TRBV27; D perhaps matches TRBD1 (6 bases). The ends were cut back, 6 bases at V and 5 bases at J, with 13 bases in the middle. The length of the CDR3 is 13 residues. Germline values: CDR1 MNHEY, CDR2 SMNVEV (reference sequence). CDR3 loop: CASRAQGWTEAFF. The CDR3 DNA reads as TGTGCCAGCAGGGCACAGGGATGGACTGAAGCTTTCTTT.

The rearrangement joins TRBV4-3 to TRBJ1-4; D gene uncertain. The V gene lost 1 base and the J gene lost 0 bases, with 12 bases spanning the gap. The CDR3 runs 17 residues. CDR1 is LGHNA, CDR2 YSLEER, per germline. CDR3 amino acids: CASSQGRRLTTNEKLFF. CDR3 nucleotides: TGCGCCAGCAGCCAAGGGAGACGGTTAACAACTAATGAAAAACTGTTTTTT.

The chain has TRBV5-1 and TRBJ1-2; 9 nucleotides line up with TRBD1. The germline CDR1 and CDR2 sequences are SGHRS and YFSETQ. The CDR3 sequence is 14 residues long. The junction had 6 bases not matched to a gene; V was cut back by 4 bases and J by 5 bases. The CDR3 here is CASSPGTGKYGYTF. DNA of the CDR3: TGCGCCAGCAGCCCCGGGACAGGGAAGTATGGCTACACCTTC. Variable domain in full (rest from reference TRBV5-1 and TRBJ1-2): KAGVTQTPRYLIKTRGQQVTLSCSPISGHRSVSWYQQTPGQGLQFLFEYFSETQRNKGNFPGRFSGRQFSNSRSEMNVSTLELGDSALYLCASSPGTGKYGYTFGSGTRLTVV.